The present TCR beta chain was sequenced within a study of blood T cells in healthy people across ages. This CDR3 is 16 amino acids long. J lost 0 bases, V lost 1 base, and 4 bases had no gene match. The V gene's germline CDR1 is DFQATT and CDR2 SNEGSKA (reference sequence). Primed by a sample-barcoded 5' primer and a J-beta primer mix, a second PCR proceeded for roughly 7 to 11 cycles. MiXCR, run by TCRdb on the 5' RACE reads, gives a single entry per CDR3 protein. Counted here are 600,000 to 850,000 distinct CDR3 sequences, around 40% occurring once; the ten biggest clones make up more than 20%. This clonotype was recorded a few times.

The sequencing sample was made of blood. V usage is TRBV20-1 and J usage is TRBJ2-1, with 9 bases identical to TRBD2. This sequence originates from a woman in her sixties or seventies in good health. The CDR3 region is CSARGGSGSSYNEQFF. CDR3 bases: TGCAGTGCTAGAGGGGGTAGCGGGAGCTCCTACAATGAGCAGTTCTTC.